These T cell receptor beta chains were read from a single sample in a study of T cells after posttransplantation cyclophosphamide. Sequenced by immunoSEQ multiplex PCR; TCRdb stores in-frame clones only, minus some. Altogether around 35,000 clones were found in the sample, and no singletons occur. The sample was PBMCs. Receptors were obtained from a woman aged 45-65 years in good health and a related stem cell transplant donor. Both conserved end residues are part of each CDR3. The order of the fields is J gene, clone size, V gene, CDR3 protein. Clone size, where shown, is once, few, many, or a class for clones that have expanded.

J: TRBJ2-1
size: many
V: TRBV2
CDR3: CASSPKLAGVYNEQFF

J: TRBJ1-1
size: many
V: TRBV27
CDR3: CASSLRGAVTEAFF

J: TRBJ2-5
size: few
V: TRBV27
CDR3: CASSQGLAGVETQYF

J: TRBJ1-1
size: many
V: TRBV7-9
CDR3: CASSVTGTDHTEAFF

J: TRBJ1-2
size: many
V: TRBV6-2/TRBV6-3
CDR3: CASSYKGNYGYTF

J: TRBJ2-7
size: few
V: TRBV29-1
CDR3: CSVGKRLAGEEQYF

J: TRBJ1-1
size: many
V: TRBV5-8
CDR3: CASRLTGRDTEAFF

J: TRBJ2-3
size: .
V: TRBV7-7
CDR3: CASSLDRGTDTQYF

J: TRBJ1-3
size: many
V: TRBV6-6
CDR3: CASSMGQTGNTIYF

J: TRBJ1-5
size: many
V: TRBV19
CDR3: CASSWRGYESNQPQHF

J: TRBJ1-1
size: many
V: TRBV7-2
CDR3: CASSPATGGGRAFF

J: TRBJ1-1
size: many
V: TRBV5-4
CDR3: CASSLHGVAFF

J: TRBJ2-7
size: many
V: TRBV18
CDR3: CASSPLRGRKPYEQYF

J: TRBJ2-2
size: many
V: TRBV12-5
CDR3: CASGLAGKELFF

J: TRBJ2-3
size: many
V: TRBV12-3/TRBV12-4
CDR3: CASSRAGQLNTDTQYF

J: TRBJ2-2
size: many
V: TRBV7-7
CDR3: CASSPGLANTGELFF

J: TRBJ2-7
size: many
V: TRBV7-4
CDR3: CASSSTGEGHEQYF

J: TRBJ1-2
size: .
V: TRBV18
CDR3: CASSPRQGPNYGYTF

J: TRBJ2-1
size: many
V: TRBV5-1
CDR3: CASSPGTVVGNEQFF

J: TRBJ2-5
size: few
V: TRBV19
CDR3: CASSIGGNGETQYF

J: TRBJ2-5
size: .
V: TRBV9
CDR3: CASSVAGSREETQYF

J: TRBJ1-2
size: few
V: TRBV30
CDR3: CAWSRGRGLYGYTF

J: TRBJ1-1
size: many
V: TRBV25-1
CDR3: CASSEYWQVGANTEAFF

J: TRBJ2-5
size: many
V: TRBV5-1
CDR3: CASSFLQETQYF

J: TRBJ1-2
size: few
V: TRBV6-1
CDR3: CASSPLESRGFGYTF

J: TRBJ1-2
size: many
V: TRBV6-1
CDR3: CASRRTPDLVFGYTF

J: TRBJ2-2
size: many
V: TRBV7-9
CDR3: CASSFGTDTGELFF

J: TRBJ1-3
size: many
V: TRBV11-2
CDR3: CASSLGLSGNTIYF

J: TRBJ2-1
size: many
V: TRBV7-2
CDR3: CASSRGQGVYNEQFF

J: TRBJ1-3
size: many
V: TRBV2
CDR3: CASSTQGSSGNTIYF

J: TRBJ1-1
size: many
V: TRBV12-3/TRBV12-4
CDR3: CASSLGVGTEAFF

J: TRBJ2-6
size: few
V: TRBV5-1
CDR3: CASSLRGQGPTGANVLTF

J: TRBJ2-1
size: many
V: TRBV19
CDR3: CASSKALGGTVLLIREQFF

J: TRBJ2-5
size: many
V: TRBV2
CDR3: CASSETSGGQETQYF

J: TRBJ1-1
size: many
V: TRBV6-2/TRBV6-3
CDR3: CASSYWQGLNTEAFF

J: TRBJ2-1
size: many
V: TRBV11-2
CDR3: CASSFGDSNEQFF